The 7 T cell receptor beta chains reported below all come from one sample, sequenced in a study of blood T cell repertoires in COVID-19. Data came from immunoSEQ multiplex PCR; TCRdb stores just in-frame clones and leaves some out. The sample shows 88,000 or so clones, 86% of them seen only once. Sequenced sample: peripheral blood. The receptors originated from a man between 60 and 75 years old with acute or convalescent COVID-19.

The chain links TRBV29-1 to TRBJ2-3; weak D call: TRBD2 (6 bases). Trimming pared 4 bases from V and 0 bases from J, leaving 8 bases between. Germline lookup yields CDR1 SQVTM and CDR2 ANQGSEA. This CDR3 has 13 residues. The CDR3 DNA reads as TGCAGCGTTGGGAGCGGGAGCACAGATACGCAGTATTTT. Protein product: CSVGSGSTDTQYF.

The chain has TRBV30 and TRBJ1-1; the D gene is possibly TRBD1 (6 bases). The CDR3 contains 11 residues. Germline CDR1 is GTSNPN and CDR2 is SVGIG (reference sequence). Trimming shortened V by 0 bases and J by 12 bases, and 11 bases separated the two germline ends. The CDR3 region is CAWSVTGYPFF. The DNA for the CDR3 is TGTGCCTGGAGTGTAACAGGGTACCCTTTCTTT.

The CDR3 nucleotides read TGCGCCAGCAGCTTACCGGGACAGGGATACAATGAGCAGTTCTTC. This encodes CASSLPGQGYNEQFF. The V call is TRBV5-1, the J call TRBJ2-1; TRBD1 agrees at 9 bases. This CDR3 region has 15 residues. Germline CDR1 and CDR2: SGHRS and YFSETQ. The ends lost 2 bases at V and 4 bases at J; junction bases unmatched: 4.

The gene calls are TRBV9 and TRBJ1-2; D is perhaps TRBD1 (6 bases). This CDR3 has 18 amino acids. From germline, CDR1 is SGDLS and CDR2 YYNGEE. V dropped 4 bases and J dropped 9 bases, with 31 bases sitting between them. The CDR3 spells CASSPSLEQGLGAYRYTF. CDR3 nucleotides: TGTGCCAGCAGCCCGAGCCTCGAACAGGGCTTAGGGGCTTATCGCTACACCTTC.

As concerns this clone: Other DNA sequences in this specimen translate into the identical CDR3. The chain couples TRBV10-1 to TRBJ2-2; possibly TRBD2 for D (5 bases). This CDR3 is built from 15 residues. Between the trimmed V and J ends, which lost 3 bases and 2 bases, there was a span of 10 bases. Per the germline V gene, CDR1 is WNHNN and CDR2 is SYGVQD (reference sequence). In DNA, the CDR3 is TGCGCCAGCAGTGAAGGAGGACGTAACACCGGGGAGCTGTTTTTT. It encodes CASSEGGRNTGELFF.

V gene TRBV28 combines with J gene TRBJ1-1; 11 bases fit TRBD1. Trimming cost V 3 bases and J 11 bases; bases outside gene matches: 11. This CDR3 is 15 amino acids long. The germline V gene has CDR1 MDHEN and CDR2 SYDVKM. For the CDR3, the DNA is TGTGCCAGCAGTTTTCCCAGGACAGGGGGCTTTGGGGCTTTCTTT. The encoded protein is CASSFPRTGGFGAFF.

The rearrangement uses TRBV4-3 and TRBJ1-2; the match to TRBD1 covers 10 bases. Germline trimming cut 6 bases from V and 8 bases from J; bases unmatched to any gene: 6. Germline V CDR1 and CDR2: LGHNA, YSLEER. The CDR3 extends over 13 amino acids. The CDR3: CASSSSGQGGYTF. The CDR3 DNA reads as TGCGCCAGCAGTTCCTCGGGACAGGGGGGCTACACCTTC.